This T cell receptor beta chain was identified during a study of ipilimumab plus nivolumab after autologous stem cell transplantation. Study-wide results and caveats: TCR repertoire, Treg phenotype and gut microbiota reportedly support more study of this approach.

Ipilimumab, 1 mg/kg, started 14 to 28 days after autologous transplant. Through week 26, nivolumab 3 mg/kg IV was given weeks 1, 4, 7, 10, then biweekly. As regards this clone: The antigen remains unidentified.

Libraries were prepared by immunoSEQ multiplex PCR; TCRdb keeps only in-frame clonotypes and omits some of them. The repertoire holds fewer than 45,000 clones, with 85% to 95% as singletons. The sample in question was PBMCs, obtained in a trial of ipilimumab plus nivolumab as post-transplant consolidation. The TCR originated in a male donor with multiple myeloma.

The CDR3 here is CASSLAGTRPYNEQFF. The CDR3 DNA is TGTGCCAGCAGTTTAGCCGGGACTAGGCCCTACAATGAGCAGTTCTTC. This chain uses TRBV28 with TRBJ2-1, with 8 positions matching TRBD2. Losses at the gene ends were 2 bases for V and 2 bases for J; bases not matched to a gene: 5. Germline loops: CDR1 MDHEN, CDR2 SYDVKM. The CDR3 is 16 residues long.